A single sample is the source of the 19 T cell receptor beta chains below, sequenced in a study of radiation and T cells in renal cell carcinoma. The protocol was immunoSEQ multiplex PCR, while the TCRdb copy is restricted to in-frame clones and leaves out a portion. The sample includes 150,000 or so clones, 88% of them seen just once. Time point denoted: baseline pretreatment blood. The treatment is: 15 Gy SBRT to primary tumor, nephrectomy 4 weeks later. The material sequenced was blood, taken from a patient whose treatment included radiotherapy and nephrectomy. These receptors came from a woman between 70 and 85 years old with renal cell carcinoma.

The CDR3, as DNA: TGTGCCAGCAGTGAGGGACAAACTAACTACGAGCAGTACTTC. It yields the protein CASSEGQTNYEQYF. V and J are TRBV6-6 and TRBJ2-7; D might be TRBD1 (6 bases). This CDR3 comprises 14 residues. Germline CDR1 reads MNHNY; CDR2 reads SVGAGI (reference sequence). Deletions cut 5 bases from V and 3 bases from J, with 14 bases between.

The chain is built from TRBV4-3 and TRBJ1-4; no firm D call. There are 14 residues in the CDR3. Trimming stripped 5 bases from V and 1 base from J, with 8 bases between. Germline-derived CDR1 and CDR2 are LGHNA and YSLEER. CDR3 sequence (DNA): TGCGCCAGCAGCTCAGCGGGAACTAATGAAAAACTGTTTTTT. It yields the protein CASSSAGTNEKLFF.

This clone was seen more than once but under ten times. The rearrangement joins TRBV4-2 to TRBJ2-1; no definite D call. Trimming removed 2 bases from V and 8 bases from J, with 19 bases in between. This CDR3 comprises 16 residues. Per germline, CDR1 LGHNA and CDR2 YNFKEQ. The CDR3 sequence: CASSQTPGRGVDEQFF. The CDR3 DNA reads as TGTGCCAGCAGCCAAACTCCGGGCCGTGGGGTGGATGAGCAGTTCTTC.

V is TRBV4-3 and J is TRBJ2-7; 8 positions match TRBD1. Germline lookup yields CDR1 LGHNA and CDR2 YSLEER. V dropped 1 base and J dropped 6; count of bases not matched to a gene: 5. The CDR3 is 14 residues long. The CDR3 DNA reads as TGCGCCAGCAGCCAAGGGACAGGGAGCGTCGAGCAGTACTTC. It specifies CASSQGTGSVEQYF.

The chain combines TRBV10-3 with TRBJ2-2, with 9 bases that match TRBD2. V shed 6 bases and J 3 bases; nucleotides not matched to a gene: 2. This CDR3 has 14 residues. Per the germline V gene, CDR1 is ENHRY and CDR2 is SYGVKD. The CDR3 sequence is CAIRERGDTGELFF. CDR3 coding DNA: TGTGCCATCAGGGAGCGGGGGGACACCGGGGAGCTGTTTTTT.

The chain joins TRBV4-2 to TRBJ2-1, with D perhaps given as TRBD1 or TRBD2 (6 bases each). Germline V CDR1 and CDR2: LGHNA, YNFKEQ. Trimming removed 0 bases at V and 4 bases at J, with 16 bases between. The CDR3 has 17 amino acids. DNA of the CDR3: TGTGCCAGCAGCCAAGAGTCTAACGGGGGCACTTACAATGAGCAGTTCTTC. It encodes CASSQESNGGTYNEQFF.

This clone is a singleton in its sample. The chain uses TRBV15 and TRBJ1-4; D gene ambiguous. The V and J ends lost 0 bases and 0 bases respectively, with 8 bases between them. The CDR3 has 16 residues. Germline V gene lookup returns CDR1 LNHNV and CDR2 YYDKDF (reference sequence). The CDR3: CATSRDRVATNEKLFF. CDR3 nucleotide sequence: TGTGCCACCAGCAGAGATCGGGTTGCAACTAATGAAAAACTGTTTTTT. The variable domain in full, completed from reference TRBV15 and TRBJ1-4, reads DAMVIQNPRYQVTQFGKPVTLSCSQTLNHNVMYWYQQKSSQAPKLLFHYYDKDFNNEADTPDNFQSRRPNTSFCFLDIRSPGLGDTAMYLCATSRDRVATNEKLFFGSGTQLSVL.

This sequence joins TRBV6-1 and TRBJ1-4; D may be TRBD1 (6 bases). The CDR3 is 15 amino acids. Germline loops: CDR1 MNHNS, CDR2 SASEGT. V gave up 2 bases and J gave up 11 bases, with 18 bases separating them. In DNA form, the CDR3 reads TGTGCCAGCAGTGAAAGTTACAGGGATGGTGTTAAACTGTTTTTT. Amino acids: CASSESYRDGVKLFF.

This chain joins TRBV19 and TRBJ2-3, with TRBD1 matching over 8 bases. This CDR3 has 15 amino acids. V trimming: 1 base; J trimming: 3 bases; junction bases outside the gene matches: 3. The V gene's germline CDR1 is LNHDA and CDR2 SQIVND (reference sequence). CDR3 amino acids: CASSIAQGATDTQYF. In DNA form, the CDR3 reads TGTGCCAGTAGTATAGCGCAGGGGGCAACAGATACGCAGTATTTT.

The V and J genes are TRBV19 and TRBJ1-3; D perhaps matches TRBD1 (5 bases). V gave up 6 bases and J gave up 1 base, with 10 bases separating them. The CDR3 sequence is 14 residues long. Germline lookup yields CDR1 LNHDA and CDR2 SQIVND (reference sequence). This CDR3 reads CASRAGSSGNTIYF. The CDR3 nucleotides are TGTGCCAGTAGGGCAGGGTCTTCTGGAAACACCATATATTTT.

V and J are TRBV7-8 and TRBJ1-1; D gene unclear. With 5 bases removed from V and 2 bases from J, the gap between germline ends came to 12 bases. The length of the CDR3 is 14 residues. Germline CDR1 reads SGHVS; CDR2 reads FQNEAQ. The CDR3 nucleotides are TGTGCCAGCAGCCCCGGTGGGAGTAACACTGAAGCTTTCTTT. Translated: CASSPGGSNTEAFF.

The rearrangement links TRBV2 to TRBJ1-2, with 11 nucleotides matching TRBD1. V shed 7 bases and J 6 bases; nucleotides not matched to a gene: 7. This CDR3 is built from 14 residues. CDR1 SNHLY and CDR2 FYNNEI come from the germline V gene. CDR3 protein: CASTPDRGRDGYTF. The CDR3 DNA is TGTGCCAGCACCCCGGACAGGGGGCGTGATGGCTACACCTTC.

The rearrangement joins TRBV28 to TRBJ1-1; D may be TRBD1 (6 bases). Trimming took 3 bases from V and 4 from J, leaving 12 bases between them. Germline V CDR1 and CDR2: MDHEN, SYDVKM. CDR3 length: 14 residues. The CDR3 reads CASSLGRGRTEAFF. CDR3 coding DNA: TGTGCCAGCAGTTTGGGCAGGGGACGCACTGAAGCTTTCTTT.

The chain employs TRBV28 and TRBJ2-1; the match to TRBD2 covers 10 bases. Looked up from germline, CDR1 is MDHEN and CDR2 is SYDVKM. The CDR3 is 14 amino acids. V lost 5 bases to trimming and J lost 8 bases; unmatched junction nucleotides: 6. CDR3 in DNA: TGTGCCAGCAGTAGCGGGGGGGTTTCTGATGAGCAGTTCTTC. It codes for CASSSGGVSDEQFF. The complete variable domain, with remaining parts taken from reference TRBV28 and TRBJ2-1, reads DVKVTQSSRYLVKRTGEKVFLECVQDMDHENMFWYRQDPGLGLRLIYFSYDVKMKEKGDIPEGYSVSREKKERFSLILESASTNQTSMYLCASSSGGVSDEQFFGPGTRLTVL.

The J gene is TRBJ1-2, the V gene TRBV29-1; tentative D call: TRBD1 (6 bases). This CDR3 has 12 residues. V lost 5 bases and J 8 bases, leaving 15 bases between the germline ends. From germline, CDR1 is SQVTM and CDR2 ANQGSEA. DNA of the CDR3: TGCAGCGTTCGACAGGCCGGGAGAGGCTACACCTTC. Encoded protein: CSVRQAGRGYTF.

The rearrangement uses TRBV2 and TRBJ2-1; 12 bases are a match to TRBD1. V was clipped by 4 bases and J by 9 bases; unmatched bases: 10. The germline CDR1 and CDR2 sequences are SNHLY and FYNNEI. The CDR3 is 16 residues long. The chain's CDR3 is CASSGASGQGASEQFF. For the CDR3, the DNA is TGTGCCAGCAGTGGGGCCTCGGGACAGGGGGCAAGTGAGCAGTTCTTC.

The V and J genes are TRBV28 and TRBJ2-4; a possible D gene is TRBD1 (6 bases). V shed 5 bases and J shed 8 bases, with 16 bases lying between them. In germline, CDR1 is MDHEN, CDR2 SYDVKM. This CDR3 contains 14 residues. The chain's CDR3 is CASSHQGRRDIQYF. For the CDR3, the DNA is TGTGCCAGCAGTCACCAGGGGAGAAGGGACATTCAGTACTTC.

V gene TRBV5-1 combines with J gene TRBJ2-7; the D is unclear. The CDR3 loop spans 12 amino acids. Germline V CDR1 and CDR2: SGHRS, YFSETQ. Trimming pared 0 bases from V and 3 bases from J, leaving 4 bases between. The CDR3 DNA follows: TGCGCCAGCAGCTTGGACAACTACGAGCAGTACTTC. Translated: CASSLDNYEQYF.

This chain links TRBV19 with TRBJ2-5; TRBD1 might be the D (6 bases). The germline CDR1 and CDR2 sequences are LNHDA and SQIVND (reference sequence). Trimming cost V 2 bases and J 2 bases, with 12 bases left between them. This CDR3 is 15 amino acids long. The CDR3 DNA reads TGTGCCAGTAGTATAAAGTTTGGACAGCAAGAGACCCAGTACTTC. The encoded protein is CASSIKFGQQETQYF.